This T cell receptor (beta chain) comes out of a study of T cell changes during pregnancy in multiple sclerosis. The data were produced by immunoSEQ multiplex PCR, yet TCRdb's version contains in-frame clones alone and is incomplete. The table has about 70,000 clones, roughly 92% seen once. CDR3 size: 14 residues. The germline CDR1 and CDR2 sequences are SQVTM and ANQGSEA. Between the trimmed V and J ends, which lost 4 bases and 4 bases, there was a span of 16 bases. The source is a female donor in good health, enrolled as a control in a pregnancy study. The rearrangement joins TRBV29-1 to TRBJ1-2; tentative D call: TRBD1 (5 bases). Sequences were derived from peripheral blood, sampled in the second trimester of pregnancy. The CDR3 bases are TGCAGCGTTGGTCGTGGGGGGATCAGCTATGGCTACACCTTC. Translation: CSVGRGGISYGYTF.